Presented here are 22 T cell receptor delta chains from one specimen sequenced in a study of gamma delta lymphoproliferative disorders and STAT genes. Sequencing used genomic DNA taken from PBMCs of patients and controls. TCRdb fed the multiplex PCR reads into CATT to redo clone calling. The sample carries several thousand delta-chain clones, 0.95% to 1.1% recorded once. The specimen was blood. All receptors derive from a human donor in good health.

This clone is large by share. This specimen includes other DNA sequences encoding the same CDR3. The V call is TRDV2, the J call TRDJ3; 11 bases match TRDD3. After removal of 2 bases from V and 0 bases from J, the junction contained 2 bases not matched to a gene. CDR3 length: 18 amino acids. The germline gives CDR1 GEAIGNYY, CDR2 EKD. CDR3 protein: CACDMGDTYSWDTRQMFF. The DNA for the CDR3 is TGTGCCTGTGACATGGGGGATACGTACTCCTGGGACACCCGACAGATGTTTTTC.

The gene calls are TRDV2 and TRDJ1; 8 bases align to TRDD3. The germline gives CDR1 GEAIGNYY, CDR2 EKD. V dropped 0 bases and J dropped 2; count of bases not matched to a gene: 10. The CDR3 is made up of 17 amino acids. CDR3 protein: CACDTSGGPLSTDKLIF. The CDR3 region has the DNA TGTGCCTGTGACACCTCTGGGGGACCCCTGTCTACCGATAAACTCATCTTT.

Comment on this clone: TCRdb's protein, taken from a much larger clone, differs from this DNA's translation at residue 6, likely owing to a read error; the protein displayed comes from the DNA. The rearrangement joins TRDV2 to TRDJ3; 9 bases are shared with TRDD3. Losses at the gene ends were 2 bases for V and 0 bases for J; bases not matched to a gene: 7. The length of the CDR3 is 19 residues. Germline V lookup: CDR1 GEAIGNYY, CDR2 EKD. As DNA, the CDR3 is TGTGCCTGTGACAGAAAGACTGGGGGACGCTCCTGGGACACCCGACAGATGTTTTTC. This gives the protein CACDRKTGGRSWDTRQMFF.

Comment on this clone: The protein TCRdb lists belongs to a much larger clone and differs from this DNA's translation at residue 10, which points to a read error; the protein shown is made from the DNA. V and J are TRDV3 and TRDJ1; 7 bases match TRDD2. Germline values: CDR1 TVYSNPD, CDR2 GDNSRS (reference sequence). V lost 3 bases, J lost 3 bases, and 13 bases stayed unmatched. The CDR3 runs to 15 residues. The CDR3 reads CAFCSYLGDADKLIF. CDR3 in DNA: TGTGCCTTCTGTTCCTACTTAGGGGACGCCGATAAACTCATCTTT. Variable domain in full (rest from reference TRDV3 and TRDJ1): CDKVTQSSPDQTVASGSEVVLLCTYDTVYSNPDLFWYRIRPDYSFQFVFYGDNSRSEGADFTQGRFSVKHILTQKAFHLVISPVRTEDSATYYCAFCSYLGDADKLIFGKGTRVTVEP.

This clone was counted many times. A read error is the likely source, as a far larger clone sits one nucleotide away. The J gene is TRDJ1, the V gene TRDV1; TRDD3 matches at 11 bases. Germline CDR1 TSWWSYY, CDR2 QGS. CDR3 length: 19 amino acids. The chain's CDR3 is CALRELSYPGGYFGDKLIF. The CDR3 DNA reads TGTGCTCTTAGGGAACTGTCCTACCCTGGGGGATACTTTGGCGATAAACTCATCTTT.

About this clone: This sequence is one base from a far larger clone and is likely a read error. Other nucleotide sequences from this sample produce the same CDR3. The V gene is TRDV1, the J gene TRDJ1; perhaps TRDD2 as D (5 bases). V shed 1 base and J shed 5 bases, with 23 bases lying between them. The CDR3 covers 18 residues. Per germline, CDR1 TSWWSYY and CDR2 QGS. CDR3 in DNA: TGTGCTCTTGGGGAACGGGAATATGCGGTCCTAGGACCGGATAAACTCATCTTT. Translation: CALGEREYAVLGPDKLIF.

Comment on this clone: TCRdb has a much larger clone's protein, which differs at residue 9 from the translation of this DNA, likely because of a read error; what is shown is the protein translated from the DNA. V gene TRDV1 combines with J gene TRDJ1; D uncertain. The germline CDR1 and CDR2 sequences are TSWWSYY and QGS. The V gene lost 1 base and the J gene lost 0 bases, with 21 bases spanning the gap. The CDR3 is 19 residues long. The CDR3 loop is CALGEPGREPRLYTDKLIF. Written as DNA, the CDR3 is TGTGCTCTTGGGGAACCAGGGAGGGAGCCCCGTCTTTACACCGATAAACTCATCTTT.

A few counts support this clone. A single base is all that separates this from a far larger clone, so a read error is likely. The chain carries TRDV2 and TRDJ3; D may be TRDD3 (6 bases). Germline-derived CDR1 and CDR2 are GEAIGNYY and EKD. V dropped 0 bases and J dropped 0 bases, with 17 bases sitting between them. This CDR3 comprises 20 residues. The CDR3 DNA reads as TGTGCCTGTGACACCCCGGATAGGGGATCTCGCTCCTGGGACACCCGACAGATGTTTTTC. Its protein product is CACDTPDRGSRSWDTRQMFF.

About this clone itself: This DNA's translation differs at residue 11 from TCRdb's protein, which comes from a much larger clone; a read error is likely, and the protein shown is translated from the DNA. The chain is built from TRDV2 and TRDJ3, with a weak D call TRDD3 (6 bases). The CDR3 contains 17 residues. Germline V CDR1 and CDR2: GEAIGNYY, EKD. CDR3 sequence (DNA): TGTGCCTGTGACACCGTGGAGGGTTCCTGGGGCACCCGACAGATGTTTTTC. Amino acids: CACDTVEGSWGTRQMFF.

This clone was recorded a few times. The amino acid sequence in TCRdb belongs to a much larger clone and departs from this DNA's translation at residue 13, likely a sequencing read error; the sequence shown is translated from the DNA. CDR3 nucleotide sequence: TGTGCCTGTGACACCCTGGGGGAGAACACCGATAAACCCATCTTT. Translating gives CACDTLGENTDKPIF. The gene calls are TRDV2 and TRDJ1, with 8 bases matching TRDD3. CDR1 GEAIGNYY and CDR2 EKD come from the germline V gene. The CDR3 is 15 residues long.

On this clone itself: Translating this DNA gives a protein that differs at residue 5 from the TCRdb one, which belongs to a much larger clone; a read error is likely, and the protein shown is this translation. V is TRDV2 and J is TRDJ2, with 10 bases matching TRDD3. Trimming cost V 2 bases and J 5 bases; bases outside gene matches: 4. CDR1 is GEAIGNYY, CDR2 EKD, per germline. The CDR3 length is 15 residues. The CDR3: CACDKMGDTTAQLFF. CDR3 sequence (DNA): TGTGCCTGTGACAAGATGGGGGATACAACAGCACAACTCTTCTTT.

Points on this clone: A read error likely explains this, since a far larger clone differs by one base. This sample also contains other DNA sequences that code for the same CDR3. This chain joins TRDV2 and TRDJ1; 12 bases map to TRDD3. Unmatched junction bases numbered 7, after V lost 3 bases and J lost 0 bases. The CDR3 covers 17 residues. In germline, CDR1 is GEAIGNYY, CDR2 EKD. CDR3 DNA sequence: TGTGCCTGTGACTTACTGGGGGATACCCTCTACACCGATAAACTCATCTTT. Translation gives CACDLLGDTLYTDKLIF.

This clone was found a few times. This is likely an artifact of a read error, given a far larger clone one base away. Other nucleotide sequences from this sample produce the same CDR3. V and J are TRDV1 and TRDJ1; 13 bases line up with TRDD3. This CDR3 has 22 amino acids. Germline CDR1 is TSWWSYY and CDR2 is QGS. The CDR3 reads CALGEPPPFPFTGGYGRDKLIF. The CDR3 nucleotides read TGTGCTCTAGGGGAACCCCCCCCCTTCCCGTTTACTGGGGGATACGGCAGAGATAAACTCATCTTT.

On this clone: This probably arose from a read error, given a far larger clone one base away. The sample has other DNA sequences that encode this CDR3 too. This chain uses TRDV2 with TRDJ1; possibly TRDD3 for D (6 bases). Germline loops: CDR1 GEAIGNYY, CDR2 EKD. This CDR3 comprises 17 residues. Trimming removed 0 bases at V and 0 bases at J, with 16 bases between. CDR3 DNA: TGTGCCTGTGACACCCTACTGGGAGCCGAGTACACCGATAAACTCATCTTT. Its protein product is CACDTLLGAEYTDKLIF.

Note on this clone: This DNA's translation differs at residue 5 from TCRdb's protein, which comes from a much larger clone; a read error is likely, and the protein shown is translated from the DNA. J is TRDJ1 and V is TRDV2; TRDD3 aligns across 9 bases. V shed 3 bases, J shed 2 bases, and the junction held 12 bases outside the gene matches. Germline V gives CDR1 GEAIGNYY, CDR2 EKD. CDR3 length equals 17 residues. The CDR3 region is CACDPLTGGLHTDKLIF. DNA for the CDR3: TGTGCCTGTGACCCTCTTACTGGGGGACTCCATACCGATAAACTCATCTTT.

A word on this clone: One base separates it from a far larger clone, so it is likely a read error. The identical CDR3 is also encoded by other nucleotide sequences in the sample. The J gene is TRDJ1, the V gene TRDV1; TRDD3 matches at 8 bases. J lost 0 bases, V lost 3 bases, and 21 bases had no gene match. The CDR3 extends over 21 amino acids. Germline CDR1 and CDR2: TSWWSYY and QGS. The CDR3: CALGDLKSYWTGGQYTDKLIF. CDR3 sequence (DNA): TGTGCTCTTGGGGATCTGAAATCCTACTGGACTGGGGGGCAGTACACCGATAAACTCATCTTT.

This clone was detected a few times. TCRdb's protein, taken from a much larger clone, differs from this DNA's translation at residue 7, likely owing to a read error; the protein displayed comes from the DNA. The chain joins TRDV2 to TRDJ1; no clear D gene. The CDR3 length is 14 residues. Germline CDR1 GEAIGNYY, CDR2 EKD. The germline V and J ends were trimmed by 1 base and 0 bases, with 8 bases remaining between them. CDR3 loop: CACDTLVNTDKLIF. CDR3 nucleotide sequence: TGTGCCTGTGACACTCTGGTGAACACCGATAAACTCATCTTT.

In its sample, this clone ranks as large. Other DNA sequences in this sample translate to the same CDR3. J is TRDJ3 and V is TRDV2, with 8 bases fitting TRDD3. Germline CDR1 GEAIGNYY, CDR2 EKD. The J segment lost 0 bases and the V segment lost 1 base, leaving 16 bases of the junction unmatched. CDR3 length: 22 residues. CDR3 in amino acids: CACDTEISWGTPSSWDTRQMFF. The DNA of the CDR3 is TGTGCCTGTGACACAGAAATTAGCTGGGGGACACCAAGCTCCTGGGACACCCGACAGATGTTTTTC.

Sample share makes this clone large. The same CDR3 also results from other DNA sequences found in this sample. The chain combines TRDV2 with TRDJ1, with 12 bases identical to TRDD3. CDR1 is GEAIGNYY, CDR2 EKD, per germline. The CDR3 runs to 17 residues. J gave up 0 bases and V 5 bases, and 9 bases lay outside the gene matches. The CDR3 sequence is CACVGLGDTQYTDKLIF. The CDR3 bases are TGTGCCTGTGTAGGCCTGGGGGATACGCAGTACACCGATAAACTCATCTTT.

This clone was counted a few times. A far more abundant clone sits one base away, making this likely a read error. In the same sample, other DNA sequences code for this CDR3. The genes are TRDV3 and TRDJ1; 12 positions match TRDD3. Germline CDR1 reads TVYSNPD; CDR2 reads GDNSRS (reference sequence). This CDR3 is built from 16 residues. The DNA of the CDR3 is TGTGCCTTAAGGCATTTCTGGGGGATACGCACCGATAAACTCATTTTT. Translation gives CALRHFWGIRTDKLIF.

Of note for this clone: The protein held in TCRdb is that of a much larger clone and does not match this DNA's translation at residue 12, likely because of a read error; the protein shown is translated from the DNA. The gene calls are TRDV2 and TRDJ3; maybe TRDD3 (5 bases). The CDR3 extends over 18 amino acids. Germline V gene data show CDR1 as GEAIGNYY and CDR2 as EKD. In nucleotides, the CDR3 is TGTGCCTGTGACACCGCGGGGGTCAGCTCCTGGGCCACCCGACAGATGTTTTTC. The encoded protein is CACDTAGVSSWATRQMFF.

For this clone: This DNA's translation differs at residue 10 from TCRdb's protein, which comes from a much larger clone; a read error is likely, and the protein shown is translated from the DNA. The rearrangement links TRDV2 to TRDJ1; 8 nucleotides match TRDD3. Trimming cost V 0 bases and J 10 bases; bases outside gene matches: 18. This CDR3 has 17 amino acids. Germline CDR1 GEAIGNYY, CDR2 EKD. The CDR3 protein is CACDTLQETEGYERLIF. CDR3 coding DNA: TGTGCCTGTGACACCCTCCAAGAGACTGAGGGATACGAACGACTCATCTTT.